This T cell receptor (beta chain) was identified in a study of blood T cell repertoires in COVID-19 (dated by TCRdb to 2019 to 2021). Some background on the complete study: Samples covering the acute and convalescent phases of COVID-19 were provided by collaborators in the United States, Italy and Spain. The repertoires were released in a freely available public database meant as a resource for research on the immune response to SARS-CoV-2. Subjects who had been exposed to COVID-19, were actively infected with it, or had recovered from it provided the deeply sampled blood TCRbeta repertoires that made up the dataset. The material from the prospective study consisted of cDNA or gDNA derived from T cells, B-cell-depleted T cells, or PBMCs. Where available, HLA class I and class II types were taken from metadata supplied by the sample provider and were not determined by assay-based typing. The samples were drawn from the first 160 participants of the ongoing ImmuneRACE study and from 1,254 subjects provided by 6 global collaborators. Nearly every sample came with metadata listing a de-identified subject ID, COVID-19 status, age in years and sex. The study at large found these results: The quantity of clinical and demographic metadata differed by source and by participant and was supplied without curation.

Each collaborating institution followed its own protocols to collect whole blood in K2EDTA tubes. Collaborator samples were shipped for TCRbeta analysis as frozen whole blood, isolated PBMCs, or DNA extracted from either sample type. As concerns this clone: Its antigen has not been determined. No much larger clone is present one base from it, and per-base qualities are unavailable.

Spanning cysteine to phenylalanine, the CDR3 consists of 15 amino acids. The only DNA kept is the CDR3, 45 bases in frame from the first base. The germline V gene supplies CDR1 SGHNT and CDR2 YENEEA. The V and J ends are trimmed by 4 bases and 6 bases, leaving 15 bases between them. TCRbeta CDR3 regions were amplified from genomic DNA by means of the immunoSEQ Assay, a bias-controlled multiplex PCR. Per the authors' processing: The number of nucleated cells in each sample was estimated by amplification of reference gene primers within the assay. Sequence reads were collapsed and filtered to measure the absolute abundance of every unique TCRbeta CDR3 rearrangement. For each sample, productive Simpson clonality was calculated as the square root of Simpson's diversity index over productive rearrangements. Entries here come from immuneACCESS through TCRdb and include only in-frame sequences with V and J called. Some clones fail to appear in such tables; in the studies checked, an unresolved V gene covers under half of the shortfall, and the cause of the remainder is unknown. The V and J calls and clone size were taken over from that table, and D and trimming were inferred from the DNA. Present in this sample are about 55,000 clones, roughly 85% of which were seen just once. The top ten clonotypes cover less than 3.5% of the sample.

The V and J genes are TRBV11-3 and TRBJ2-2; the D segment could be TRBD2, given 5 matching bases. Sequences were obtained from peripheral blood. This clonotype was sampled from an older man with acute or convalescent COVID-19. The CDR3: CASSSTSGHPGELFF. The nucleotide sequence reads TGTGCCAGCAGCTCAACTAGTGGGCACCCCGGGGAGCTGTTTTTT.